This T cell receptor (beta chain) was identified during a study of blood T cell repertoires in COVID-19. Whole-study context: The United States, Italy and Spain were the sources of the acute and convalescent COVID-19 samples. Sample material is recorded as cDNA or gDNA derived from T cells, B-cell-depleted T cells, or PBMCs.

The Seattle patients, enrolled during active infection, were followed longitudinally. In the authors' workflow: The authors estimated nucleated cell counts from reference gene primer amplification. Libraries were prepared by immunoSEQ multiplex PCR; TCRdb keeps only in-frame clonotypes and omits some of them. D and trimming were read from the DNA, whereas the V and J calls and clone size are those reported in that table. The sample includes fewer than 450,000 clones, roughly 90% of them seen just once. CDR1 GTSNPN and CDR2 SVGIG come from the germline V gene (reference sequence). V was trimmed by 0 bases and J by 10 bases, leaving 10 bases between them. The CDR3 extends over 13 amino acids.

This receptor was identified in a woman between 65 and 79 years old with COVID-19, enrolled during active disease. The sample taken for sequencing was peripheral blood. This chain links TRBV30 with TRBJ1-6; D is undetermined. CDR3 bases: TGTGCCTGGAGTGTAACGGTTTCCTCACCCCTCCACTTT. Encoded protein: CAWSVTVSSPLHF.